This T cell receptor (beta chain) comes out of a study of tumor and adjacent non-tumor tissue in lung cancer. On the study more broadly: Patients were aged 31 to 76, around ten men and 4 to 6 women, stage I to III. Samples averaged roughly 4.2 million productive TCRbeta reads each.

Three rounds of nested PCR, following a modified ARM-PCR protocol, produced the TCRbeta library. Using its own MiXCR run on the multiplex PCR reads, TCRdb lists one record per CDR3 protein. The sample yields about 68,000 distinct CDR3 sequences, just under 60% seen once. The CDR3 is 17 residues long. Trimming cost V 8 bases and J 2 bases, with 22 bases left between them. Germline CDR1 is SNHLY and CDR2 is FYNNEI. RNA was extracted from bulk tissue without any cell sorting. Specimen: lung tumor tissue. This TCR was sampled from a man aged 50-59 years with non-small cell lung cancer. This sequence joins TRBV2 and TRBJ1-5; D is unresolved. The CDR3 nucleotides are TGTGCCAGCCAGGAGGTCGGGTATAAACGGGGCAATCAGCCCCAGCATTTT. Its translation is CASQEVGYKRGNQPQHF.